This T cell receptor (beta chain) was documented in a study of blood T cells in healthy people across ages. Then a second PCR, running about 6 to 12 cycles, was carried out with a sample-barcoded 5' primer and a J-beta primer mix. TCRdb passed the 5' RACE reads through MiXCR, listing each CDR3 protein once. The sample holds approximately 900,000 distinct CDR3 sequences, 40% to 60% seen once. Drawn from each donor were 9 to 10 milliliters of peripheral blood. This clonotype occurred a few times. The V segment lost 7 bases and the J segment 1 base; nucleotides outside the gene matches: 7. The CDR3 spans 14 residues. Per germline, CDR1 MNHNS and CDR2 SASEGT.

The sequence derives from a man aged 25-40 years in good health. The gene calls are TRBV6-1 and TRBJ2-7, with 7 bases lining up with TRBD1. The sequenced sample was blood. This chain's CDR3 is CASTLTGQSYEQYF. The CDR3 nucleotides read TGTGCCAGCACCCTCACGGGACAGTCCTACGAGCAGTACTTC.